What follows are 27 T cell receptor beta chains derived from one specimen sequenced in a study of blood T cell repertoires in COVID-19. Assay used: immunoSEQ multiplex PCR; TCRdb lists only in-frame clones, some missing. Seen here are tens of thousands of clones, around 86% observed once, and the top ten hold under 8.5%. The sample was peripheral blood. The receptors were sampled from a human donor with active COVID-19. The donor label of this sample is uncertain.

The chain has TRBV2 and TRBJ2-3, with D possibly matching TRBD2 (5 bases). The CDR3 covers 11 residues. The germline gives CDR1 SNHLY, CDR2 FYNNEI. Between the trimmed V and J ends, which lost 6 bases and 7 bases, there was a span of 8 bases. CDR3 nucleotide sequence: TGTGCCAGCAGAGAGGGCTATACGCAGTATTTT. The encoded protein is CASREGYTQYF. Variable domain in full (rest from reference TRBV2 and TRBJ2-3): EPEVTQTPSHQVTQMGQEVILRCVPISNHLYFYWYRQILGQKVEFLVSFYNNEISEKSEIFDDQFSVERPDGSNFTLKIRSTKLEDSAMYFCASREGYTQYFGPGTRLTVL.

The CDR3 coding sequence is TGTGCCAGCAGTGCAAACAGGGGGCGAAGCTCTGGGGCCAACGTCCTGACTTTC. Its protein is CASSANRGRSSGANVLTF. The genes are TRBV28 and TRBJ2-6; TRBD1 aligns across 9 bases. The CDR3 length is 18 residues. J lost 0 bases, V lost 5 bases, and 8 bases had no gene match. The germline CDR1 and CDR2 sequences are MDHEN and SYDVKM.

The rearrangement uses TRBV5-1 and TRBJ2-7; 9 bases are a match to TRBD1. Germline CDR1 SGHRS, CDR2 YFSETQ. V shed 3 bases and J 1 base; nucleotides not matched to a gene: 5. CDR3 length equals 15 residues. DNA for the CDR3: TGCGCCAGCAGCTCGGCCGGGACAGGGTCCTACGAGCAGTACTTC. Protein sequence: CASSSAGTGSYEQYF.

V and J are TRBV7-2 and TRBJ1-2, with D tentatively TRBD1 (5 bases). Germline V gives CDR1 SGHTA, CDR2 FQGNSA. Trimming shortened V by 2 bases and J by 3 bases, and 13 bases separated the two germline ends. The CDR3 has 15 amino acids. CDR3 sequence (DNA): TGTGCCAGCAGCTTAAAACAGGATTACTACTATGGCTACACCTTC. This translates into CASSLKQDYYYGYTF.

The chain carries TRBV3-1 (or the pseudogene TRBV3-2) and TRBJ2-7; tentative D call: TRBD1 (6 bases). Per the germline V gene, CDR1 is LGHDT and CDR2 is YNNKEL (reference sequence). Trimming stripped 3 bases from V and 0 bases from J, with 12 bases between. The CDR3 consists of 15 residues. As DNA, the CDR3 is TGTGCCAGCAGCCATGCCGGACAGTACTCCTACGAGCAGTACTTC. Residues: CASSHAGQYSYEQYF.

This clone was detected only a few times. Here the CDR3 reads CASRPSGQGASEQYF. CDR3 DNA sequence: TGTGCCAGCAGGCCTTCCGGTCAGGGGGCGTCCGAGCAGTACTTC. J is TRBJ2-7 and V is TRBV28, with 8 bases that match TRBD1. This CDR3 is 15 amino acids long. The J segment lost 6 bases and the V segment lost 6 bases, leaving 13 bases of the junction unmatched. Germline V gene sequence: CDR1 MDHEN, CDR2 SYDVKM. Complete variable domain (other parts from reference TRBV28 and TRBJ2-7): DVKVTQSSRYLVKRTGEKVFLECVQDMDHENMFWYRQDPGLGLRLIYFSYDVKMKEKGDIPEGYSVSREKKERFSLILESASTNQTSMYLCASRPSGQGASEQYFGPGTRLTVT.

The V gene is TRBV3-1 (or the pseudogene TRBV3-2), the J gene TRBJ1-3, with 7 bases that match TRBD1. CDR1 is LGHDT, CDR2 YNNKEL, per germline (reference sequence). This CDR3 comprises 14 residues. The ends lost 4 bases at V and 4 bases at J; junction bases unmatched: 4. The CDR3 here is CASSRQGEGNTIYF. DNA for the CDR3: TGTGCCAGCAGCCGGCAGGGGGAGGGAAACACCATATATTTT.

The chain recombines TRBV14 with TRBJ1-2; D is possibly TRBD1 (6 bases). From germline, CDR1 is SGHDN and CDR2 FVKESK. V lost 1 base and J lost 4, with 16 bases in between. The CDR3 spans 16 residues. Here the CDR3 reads CASSQGGQGTRYGYTF. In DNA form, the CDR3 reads TGTGCCAGCAGCCAAGGGGGTCAGGGGACGCGCTATGGCTACACCTTC.

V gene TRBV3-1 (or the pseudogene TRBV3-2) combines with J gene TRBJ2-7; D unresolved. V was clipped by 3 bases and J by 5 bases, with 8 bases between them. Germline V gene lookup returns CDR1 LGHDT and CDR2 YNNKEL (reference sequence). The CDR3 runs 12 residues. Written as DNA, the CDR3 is TGTGCCAGCAGCCATTTGGCTGACGAGCAGTACTTC. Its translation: CASSHLADEQYF.

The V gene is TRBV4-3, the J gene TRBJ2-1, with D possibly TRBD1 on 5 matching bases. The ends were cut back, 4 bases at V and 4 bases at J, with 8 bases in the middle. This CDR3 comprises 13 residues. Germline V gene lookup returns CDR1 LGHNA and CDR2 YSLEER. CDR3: CASSPRQYNEQFF. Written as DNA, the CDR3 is TGCGCCAGCAGCCCGCGACAGTACAATGAGCAGTTCTTC.

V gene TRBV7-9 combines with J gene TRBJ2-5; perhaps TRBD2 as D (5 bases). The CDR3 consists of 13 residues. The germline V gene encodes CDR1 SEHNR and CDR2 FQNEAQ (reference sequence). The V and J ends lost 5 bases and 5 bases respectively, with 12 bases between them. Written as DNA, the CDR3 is TGTGCCAGCAGCCGGACCGGGGTGGAGACCCAGTACTTC. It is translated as CASSRTGVETQYF.

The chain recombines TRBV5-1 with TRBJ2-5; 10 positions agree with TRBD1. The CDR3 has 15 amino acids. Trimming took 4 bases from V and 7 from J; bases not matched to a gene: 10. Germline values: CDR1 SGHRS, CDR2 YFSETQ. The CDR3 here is CASSVTGTGDRTQYF. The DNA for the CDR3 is TGCGCCAGCAGCGTAACCGGGACAGGGGATCGGACCCAGTACTTC.

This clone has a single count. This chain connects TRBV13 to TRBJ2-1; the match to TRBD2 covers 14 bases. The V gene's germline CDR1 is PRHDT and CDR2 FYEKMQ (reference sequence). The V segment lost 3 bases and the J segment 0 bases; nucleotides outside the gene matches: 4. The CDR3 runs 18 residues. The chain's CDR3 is CASSFWTSGGSSYNEQFF. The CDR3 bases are TGTGCCAGCAGCTTCTGGACTAGCGGGGGGTCCTCCTACAATGAGCAGTTCTTC.

CDR3 sequence (DNA): TGTGCCATCGGGACTAGCGGGGGCCGGGAGCAGTTCTTC. It yields the protein CAIGTSGGREQFF. This chain uses TRBV10-3 with TRBJ2-1; 14 nucleotides align to TRBD2. Germline CDR1 reads ENHRY; CDR2 reads SYGVKD. With V trimmed by 8 bases and J by 10 bases, 4 bases remained unmatched. This CDR3 contains 13 residues.

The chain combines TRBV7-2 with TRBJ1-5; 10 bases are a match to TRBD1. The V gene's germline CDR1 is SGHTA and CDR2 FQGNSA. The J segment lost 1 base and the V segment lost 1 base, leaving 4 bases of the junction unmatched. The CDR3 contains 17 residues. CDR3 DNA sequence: TGTGCCAGCAGCTTAGTGGGACAGGGGACGAGCAATCAGCCCCAGCATTTT. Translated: CASSLVGQGTSNQPQHF.

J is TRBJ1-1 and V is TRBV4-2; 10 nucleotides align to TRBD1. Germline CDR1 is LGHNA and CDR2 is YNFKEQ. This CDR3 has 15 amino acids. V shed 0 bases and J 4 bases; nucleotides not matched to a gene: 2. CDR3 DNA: TGTGCCAGCAGCCAAGAGACAGGGGGCGGCACTGAAGCTTTCTTT. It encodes CASSQETGGGTEAFF.

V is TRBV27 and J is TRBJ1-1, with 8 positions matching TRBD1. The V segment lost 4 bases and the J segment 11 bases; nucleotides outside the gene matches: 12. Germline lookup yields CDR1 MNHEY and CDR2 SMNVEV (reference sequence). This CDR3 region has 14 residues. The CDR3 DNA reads TGTGCCAGCAGTTCCAACCTGGACAGGGAGAGGGCTTTCTTT. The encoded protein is CASSSNLDRERAFF.

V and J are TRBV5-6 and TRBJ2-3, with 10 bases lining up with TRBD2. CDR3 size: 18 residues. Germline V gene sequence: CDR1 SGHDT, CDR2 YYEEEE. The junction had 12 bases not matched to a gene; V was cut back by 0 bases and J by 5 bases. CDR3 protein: CASSLGLAGAHVKDTQYF. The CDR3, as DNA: TGTGCCAGCAGCTTGGGCCTAGCGGGAGCGCATGTGAAAGATACGCAGTATTTT.

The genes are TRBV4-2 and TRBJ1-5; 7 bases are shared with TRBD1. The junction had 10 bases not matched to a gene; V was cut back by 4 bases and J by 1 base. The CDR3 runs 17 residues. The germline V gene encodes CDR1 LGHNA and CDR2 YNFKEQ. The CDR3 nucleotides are TGTGCCAGCAGCCGCACAGGGGACGGACGGAGCAATCAGCCCCAGCATTTT. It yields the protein CASSRTGDGRSNQPQHF.

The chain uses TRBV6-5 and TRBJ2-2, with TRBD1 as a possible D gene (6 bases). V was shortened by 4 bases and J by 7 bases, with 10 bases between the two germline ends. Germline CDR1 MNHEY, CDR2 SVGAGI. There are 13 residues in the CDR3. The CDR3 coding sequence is TGTGCCAGCAGTTCGACAGGTTTCGGGGAGCTGTTTTTT. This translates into CASSSTGFGELFF.

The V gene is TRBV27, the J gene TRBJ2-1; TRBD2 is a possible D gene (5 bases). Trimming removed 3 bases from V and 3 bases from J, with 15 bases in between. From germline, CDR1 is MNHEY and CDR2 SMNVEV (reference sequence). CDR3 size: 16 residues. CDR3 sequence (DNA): TGTGCCAGCAGTTTGTTCGGGAAGCAGTTCTACAATGAGCAGTTCTTC. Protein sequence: CASSLFGKQFYNEQFF.

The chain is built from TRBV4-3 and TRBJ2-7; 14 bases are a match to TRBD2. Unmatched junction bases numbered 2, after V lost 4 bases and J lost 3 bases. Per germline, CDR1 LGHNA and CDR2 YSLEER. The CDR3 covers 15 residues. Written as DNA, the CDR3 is TGCGCCAGCAGCCCCGGGACTAGCGGGAGCTACGAGCAGTACTTC. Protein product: CASSPGTSGSYEQYF.

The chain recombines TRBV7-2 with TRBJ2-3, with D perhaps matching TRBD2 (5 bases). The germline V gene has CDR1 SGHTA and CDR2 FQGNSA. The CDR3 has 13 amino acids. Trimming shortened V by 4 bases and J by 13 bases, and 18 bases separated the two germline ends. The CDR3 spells CASSSYFAFGEYF. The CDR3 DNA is TGTGCCAGCAGCTCCTATTTTGCTTTCGGGGAGTATTTT.

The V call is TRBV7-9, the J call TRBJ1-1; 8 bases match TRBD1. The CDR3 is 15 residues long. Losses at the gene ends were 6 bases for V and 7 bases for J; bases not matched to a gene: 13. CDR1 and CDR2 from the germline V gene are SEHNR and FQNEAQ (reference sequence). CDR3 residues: CASSSDRENLGEAFF. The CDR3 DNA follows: TGTGCCAGCAGTTCGGACAGGGAGAATTTGGGTGAAGCTTTCTTT.

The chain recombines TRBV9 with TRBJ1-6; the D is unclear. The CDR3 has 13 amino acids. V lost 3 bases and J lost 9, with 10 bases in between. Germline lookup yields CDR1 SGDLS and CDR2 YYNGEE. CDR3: CASSAHQASPLHF. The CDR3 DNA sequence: TGTGCCAGCAGCGCGCATCAGGCTTCACCCCTCCACTTT.

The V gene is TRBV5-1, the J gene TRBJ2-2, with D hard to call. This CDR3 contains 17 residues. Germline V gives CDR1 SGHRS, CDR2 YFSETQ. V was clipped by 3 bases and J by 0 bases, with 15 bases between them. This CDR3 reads CASSSAEWSANTGELFF. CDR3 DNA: TGCGCCAGCAGCTCCGCTGAGTGGAGCGCGAACACCGGGGAGCTGTTTTTT.

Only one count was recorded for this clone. CDR3 protein: CAWSKMGRGLNYGYTF. CDR3 coding DNA: TGTGCCTGGAGTAAGATGGGCAGGGGGCTTAACTATGGCTACACCTTC. The chain has TRBV30 and TRBJ1-2; 8 bases map to TRBD1. Germline CDR1 GTSNPN, CDR2 SVGIG (reference sequence). This CDR3 spans 16 amino acids. V lost 2 bases, J lost 1 base, and 9 bases stayed unmatched.